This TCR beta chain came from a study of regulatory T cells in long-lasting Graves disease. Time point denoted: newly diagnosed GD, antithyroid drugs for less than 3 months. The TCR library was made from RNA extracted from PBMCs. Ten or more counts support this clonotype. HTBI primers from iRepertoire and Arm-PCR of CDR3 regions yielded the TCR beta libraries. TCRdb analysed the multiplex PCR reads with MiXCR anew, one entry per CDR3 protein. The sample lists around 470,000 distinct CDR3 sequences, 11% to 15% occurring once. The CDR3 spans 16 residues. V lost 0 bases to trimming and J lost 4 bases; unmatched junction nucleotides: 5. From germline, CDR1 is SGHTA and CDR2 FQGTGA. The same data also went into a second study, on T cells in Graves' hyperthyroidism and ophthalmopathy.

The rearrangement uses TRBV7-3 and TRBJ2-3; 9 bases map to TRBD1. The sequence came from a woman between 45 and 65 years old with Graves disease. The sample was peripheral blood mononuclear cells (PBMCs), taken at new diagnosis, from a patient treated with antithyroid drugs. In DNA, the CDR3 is TGTGCCAGCAGCTTAACGGGCGGGACAGGGTCAGATACGCAGTATTTT. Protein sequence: CASSLTGGTGSDTQYF.